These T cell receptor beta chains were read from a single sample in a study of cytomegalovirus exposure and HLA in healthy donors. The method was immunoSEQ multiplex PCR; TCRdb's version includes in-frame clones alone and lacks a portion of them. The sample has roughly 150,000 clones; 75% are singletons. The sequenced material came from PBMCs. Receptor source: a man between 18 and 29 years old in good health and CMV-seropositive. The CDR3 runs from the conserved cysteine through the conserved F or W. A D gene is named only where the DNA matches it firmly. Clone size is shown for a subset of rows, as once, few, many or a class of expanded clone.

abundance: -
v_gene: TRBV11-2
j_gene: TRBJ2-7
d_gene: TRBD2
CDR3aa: CASSLGPSGRISEQYF
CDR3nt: TGTGCCAGCAGCTTAGGACCCAGCGGGAGGATCTCCGAGCAGTACTTC

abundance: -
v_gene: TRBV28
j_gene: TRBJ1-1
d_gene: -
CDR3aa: CASLRDIEAFF
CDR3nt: TGTGCCAGTCTCAGGGACATAGAAGCTTTCTTT

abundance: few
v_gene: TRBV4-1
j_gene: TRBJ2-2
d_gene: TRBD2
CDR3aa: CASSQAASGHTGELFF
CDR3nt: TGCGCCAGCAGCCAAGCGGCTAGCGGTCACACCGGGGAGCTGTTTTTT

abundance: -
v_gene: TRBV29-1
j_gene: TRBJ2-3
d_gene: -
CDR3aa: CSVVVRGRTDTQYF
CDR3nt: TGCAGCGTTGTAGTAAGGGGCCGCACAGATACGCAGTATTTT

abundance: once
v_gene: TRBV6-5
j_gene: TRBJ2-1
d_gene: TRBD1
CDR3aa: CASSSGTESNEQFF
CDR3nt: TGTGCCAGCAGTTCCGGGACAGAAAGCAATGAGCAGTTCTTC

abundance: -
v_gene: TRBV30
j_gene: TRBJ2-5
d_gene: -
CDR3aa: CALSWPFQETQYF
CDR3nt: TGTGCCTTATCCTGGCCATTCCAAGAGACCCAGTACTTC

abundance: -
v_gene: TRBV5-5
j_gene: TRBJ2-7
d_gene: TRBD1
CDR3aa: CASSSRDRGIYEQYF
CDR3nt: TGTGCCAGCAGCTCCCGGGACAGGGGTATCTACGAGCAGTACTTC

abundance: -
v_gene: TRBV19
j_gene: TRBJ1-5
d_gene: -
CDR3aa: CASSMGAYSNQPQHF
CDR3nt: TGTGCCAGTAGTATGGGAGCGTATAGCAATCAGCCCCAGCATTTT

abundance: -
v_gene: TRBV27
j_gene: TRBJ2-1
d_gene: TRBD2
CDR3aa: CASSLVSGTSGRASFF
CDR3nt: TGTGCCAGCAGTTTAGTCTCCGGGACTAGCGGGAGGGCCTCGTTCTTC

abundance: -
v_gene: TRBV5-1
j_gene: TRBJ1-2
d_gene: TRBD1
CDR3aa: CASSLGQGNYGYTF
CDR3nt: TGCGCCAGCAGCTTAGGACAGGGGAACTATGGCTACACCTTC

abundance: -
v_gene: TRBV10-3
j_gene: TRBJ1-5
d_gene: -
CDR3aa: CAIRTDSNQPQHF
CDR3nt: TGTGCCATCAGAACAGATAGCAATCAGCCCCAGCATTTT

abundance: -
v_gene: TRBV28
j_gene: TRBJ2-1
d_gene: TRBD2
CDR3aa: CASSPSGSYNEQFF
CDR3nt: TGTGCCAGCAGTCCCAGCGGGAGTTACAATGAGCAGTTCTTC

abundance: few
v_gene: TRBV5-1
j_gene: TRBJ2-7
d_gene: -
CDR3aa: CASSSGRGSYEQYF
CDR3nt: TGCGCCAGCAGTTCTGGCCGGGGATCCTACGAGCAGTACTTC

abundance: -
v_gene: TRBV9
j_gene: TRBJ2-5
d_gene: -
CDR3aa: CASSVAGEETQYF
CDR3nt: TGTGCCAGCAGCGTAGCGGGAGAAGAGACCCAGTACTTC

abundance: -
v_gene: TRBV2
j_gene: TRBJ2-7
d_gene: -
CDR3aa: CASSYWTAAYEQYF
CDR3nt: TGTGCCAGCAGTTACTGGACAGCAGCCTACGAGCAGTACTTC

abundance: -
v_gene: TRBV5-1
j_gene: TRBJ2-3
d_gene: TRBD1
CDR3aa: CASSRGQGRTDTQYF
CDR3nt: TGCGCCAGCAGCAGGGGACAGGGTAGAACAGATACGCAGTATTTT

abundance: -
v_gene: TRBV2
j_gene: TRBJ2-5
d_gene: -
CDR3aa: CASTPGETQYF
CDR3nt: TGTGCCAGCACGCCGGGGGAGACCCAGTACTTC

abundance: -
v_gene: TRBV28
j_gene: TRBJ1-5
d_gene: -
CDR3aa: CASSFNNQPQHF
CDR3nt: TGTGCCAGCAGTTTTAACAATCAGCCCCAGCATTTT

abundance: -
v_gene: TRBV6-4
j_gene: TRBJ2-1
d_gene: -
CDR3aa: CASSDNPYNEQFF
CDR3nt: TGTGCCAGCAGTGACAATCCGTACAATGAGCAGTTCTTC

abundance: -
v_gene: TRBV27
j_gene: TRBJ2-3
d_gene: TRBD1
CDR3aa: CASSPSTGRVDTQYF
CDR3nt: TGTGCCAGCAGTCCCTCGACAGGGAGAGTAGATACGCAGTATTTT

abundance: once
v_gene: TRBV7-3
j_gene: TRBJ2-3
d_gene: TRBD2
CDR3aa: CASSLTAGTSFYF
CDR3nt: TGTGCCAGCAGCCTGACTGCCGGGACTAGTTTTTATTTT

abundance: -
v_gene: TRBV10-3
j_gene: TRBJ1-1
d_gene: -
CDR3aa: CAISDGRGDTEAFF
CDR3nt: TGTGCCATCAGTGATGGCAGGGGAGACACTGAAGCTTTCTTT

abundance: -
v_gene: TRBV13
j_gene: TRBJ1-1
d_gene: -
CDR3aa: CASSVQGLNTEAFF
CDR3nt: TGTGCCAGCAGCGTACAGGGATTGAACACTGAAGCTTTCTTT

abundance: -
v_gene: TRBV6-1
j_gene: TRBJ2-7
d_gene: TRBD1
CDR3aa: CASSEEGGFGWEQYF
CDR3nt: TGTGCCAGCAGTGAAGAAGGGGGCTTCGGGTGGGAGCAGTACTTC

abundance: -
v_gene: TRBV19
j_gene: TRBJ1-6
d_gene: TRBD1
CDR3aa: CASSTGTGNSPLHF
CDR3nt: TGTGCCAGTAGTACCGGGACAGGGAATTCACCCCTCCACTTT

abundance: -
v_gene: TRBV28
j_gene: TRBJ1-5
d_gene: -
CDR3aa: CASSLRFTSNQPQHF
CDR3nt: TGTGCCAGCAGCCTTAGATTCACTAGCAATCAGCCCCAGCATTTT

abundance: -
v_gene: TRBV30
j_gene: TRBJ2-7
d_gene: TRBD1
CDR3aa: CAWSNEGQGAYEQYF
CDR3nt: TGTGCCTGGAGTAATGAAGGACAGGGGGCCTACGAGCAGTACTTC

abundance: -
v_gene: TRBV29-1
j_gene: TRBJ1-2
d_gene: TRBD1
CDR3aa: CSVPLQDRGVRYGYTF
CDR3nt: TGCAGCGTTCCCCTACAGGACAGGGGGGTTCGCTATGGCTACACCTTC

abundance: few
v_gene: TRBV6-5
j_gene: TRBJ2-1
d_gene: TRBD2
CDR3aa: CASSYPRTSGSNEQFF
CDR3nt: TGTGCCAGCAGTTACCCAAGGACTAGCGGGAGCAATGAGCAGTTCTTC

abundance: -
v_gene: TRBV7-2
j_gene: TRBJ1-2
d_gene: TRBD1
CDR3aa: CASLPGQGIGYTF
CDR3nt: TGTGCCAGTTTGCCGGGACAGGGGATTGGCTACACCTTC

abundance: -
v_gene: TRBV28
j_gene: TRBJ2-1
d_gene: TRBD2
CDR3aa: CASSASSGRSYNEQFF
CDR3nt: TGTGCCAGCAGTGCATCTAGCGGGAGGTCCTACAATGAGCAGTTCTTC

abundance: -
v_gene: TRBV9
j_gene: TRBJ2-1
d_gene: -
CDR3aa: CASSPGGWELLNEQFF
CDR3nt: TGTGCCAGCAGCCCCGGAGGGTGGGAGCTCCTTAATGAGCAGTTCTTC

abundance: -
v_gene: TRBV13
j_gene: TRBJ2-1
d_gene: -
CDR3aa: CASSYSGTYNEQFF
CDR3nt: TGTGCCAGCAGCTATAGCGGAACCTACAATGAGCAGTTCTTC

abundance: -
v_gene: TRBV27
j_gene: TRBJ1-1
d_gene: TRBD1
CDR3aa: CASSLGDRVAEAFF
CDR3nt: TGTGCCAGCAGTTTGGGAGACAGGGTCGCTGAAGCTTTCTTT

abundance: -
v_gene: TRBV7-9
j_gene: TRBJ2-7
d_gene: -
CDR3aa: CSSSLDRYEQYF
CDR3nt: TGTTCCAGCAGCTTAGACAGGTACGAGCAGTACTTC

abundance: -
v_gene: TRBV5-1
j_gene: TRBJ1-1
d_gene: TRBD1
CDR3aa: CASSLTQGEGNTEAFF
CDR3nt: TGCGCCAGCAGCCTCACCCAGGGGGAAGGGAACACTGAAGCTTTCTTT

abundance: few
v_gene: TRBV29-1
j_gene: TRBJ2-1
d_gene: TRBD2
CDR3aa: CSVEGETSGRALSRNEQFF
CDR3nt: TGCAGCGTTGAAGGTGAGACTAGCGGGAGGGCCCTGAGCCGCAATGAGCAGTTCTTC